Below, 16 T cell receptor beta chains from the same sample are listed, as sequenced in a study of T-cell reconstitution after alpha-beta-depleted transplantation in children. Unique molecular identifiers were used in preparing the TCRbeta library. TCRdb processed the PCR reads anew with MiXCR; each CDR3 protein has one entry. The sample lists approximately 190,000 distinct CDR3 sequences, around 5.9% occurring once. The starting material was PBMCs, obtained before TCRalphabeta/CD19-depleted stem cell transplant. The receptor source for this set is a girl under three years old with combined immunodeficiency, due to receive a stem cell transplant.

This clonotype has a count of ten or more. The chain couples TRBV10-2 to TRBJ2-1; D is perhaps TRBD2 (6 bases). CDR3 length equals 12 residues. V was shortened by 5 bases and J by 8 bases, with 10 bases between the two germline ends. Germline V gene data show CDR1 as WSHSY and CDR2 as SAAADI. CDR3 region: CASSSGPDEQFF. CDR3 nucleotide sequence: TGCGCCAGCAGTAGCGGGCCCGATGAGCAGTTCTTC.

This clonotype was seen at least ten times. CDR3 coding DNA: TGTGCCAGTAGTCGCTACGGGACAGGCACAGATACGCAGTATTTT. It specifies CASSRYGTGTDTQYF. The V gene is TRBV19, the J gene TRBJ2-3; the match to TRBD1 covers 7 bases. V lost 5 bases and J lost 1; bases outside the gene matches: 6. CDR3 length: 15 residues. The V gene's germline CDR1 is LNHDA and CDR2 SQIVND (reference sequence).

This clonotype appeared many times. This chain links TRBV28 with TRBJ2-1; 10 bases match TRBD1. V lost 7 bases to trimming and J lost 4 bases; unmatched junction nucleotides: 7. The CDR3 spans 15 residues. CDR1 is MDHEN and CDR2 is SYDVKM in the germline V gene. As DNA, the CDR3 is TGTGCCAGCAACGTCGGGGACAGGGGTTACAATGAGCAGTTCTTC. Its translation is CASNVGDRGYNEQFF.

This clonotype was observed many times. This rearrangement joins TRBV12-3 or TRBV12-4 to TRBJ1-1; the D is unclear. The CDR3 is 14 amino acids. V gave up 3 bases and J gave up 3 bases, with 11 bases separating them. The CDR3 region is CASSFLARDTEAFF. The CDR3 DNA follows: TGTGCCAGCAGTTTCTTGGCGAGGGACACTGAAGCTTTCTTT.

This clonotype was detected many times. The chain has TRBV10-3 and TRBJ2-5; no definite D call. V dropped 3 bases and J dropped 2 bases, with 7 bases sitting between them. The germline gives CDR1 ENHRY, CDR2 SYGVKD. The CDR3 totals 13 residues. The CDR3 protein is CAISDDFQETQYF. CDR3 coding DNA: TGTGCCATCAGTGACGACTTTCAAGAGACCCAGTACTTC.

V and J are TRBV2 and TRBJ2-7; D is unresolved. Germline CDR1 and CDR2: SNHLY and FYNNEI. Trimming pared 6 bases from V and 6 bases from J, leaving 21 bases between. The CDR3 consists of 15 residues. DNA of the CDR3: TGTGCCAGCAGGCAACCCCTATTTCTCCAAAGCGAGCAGTACTTC. This encodes CASRQPLFLQSEQYF.

This clonotype was seen many times. The chain couples TRBV7-9 to TRBJ2-3; D is perhaps TRBD2 (5 bases). The CDR3 sequence is 13 residues long. V lost 4 bases, J lost 4 bases, and 9 bases lay in between. The V gene's germline CDR1 is SEHNR and CDR2 FQNEAQ (reference sequence). The DNA of the CDR3 is TGTGCCAGCAGCTATACTAGGGCAGATACGCAGTATTTT. This gives the protein CASSYTRADTQYF.

This clonotype has at least ten counts. J is TRBJ2-3 and V is TRBV4-1; 10 nucleotides match TRBD2. Looked up from germline, CDR1 is MGHRA and CDR2 is YSYEKL. The length of the CDR3 is 17 residues. The trim removed 0 bases at V and 1 base at J, leaving 4 bases unmatched. CDR3 coding DNA: TGCGCCAGCAGCCAAGAAGGGCTAGCGGGGGGCACAGATACGCAGTATTTT. It specifies CASSQEGLAGGTDTQYF.

This clonotype was seen ten or more times. V and J are TRBV28 and TRBJ1-4; D possibly corresponds to TRBD1 (6 bases). The germline V gene encodes CDR1 MDHEN and CDR2 SYDVKM. The V end was cut by 7 bases, the J end by 6 bases, with 18 bases between. The CDR3 totals 15 residues. The DNA for the CDR3 is TGTGCCAGCACCTCAGGGGATGGGGCCTATGAAAAACTGTTTTTT. It yields the protein CASTSGDGAYEKLFF.

This clonotype has a count of ten or more. The chain carries TRBV29-1 and TRBJ2-7; D is possibly TRBD1 or TRBD2 (6 bases each). V was trimmed by 5 bases and J by 3 bases, leaving 17 bases between them. Germline-derived CDR1 and CDR2 are SQVTM and ANQGSEA. The CDR3 consists of 14 residues. The DNA of the CDR3 is TGCAGCGTTATGGGGGGCCCCTTATTCTACGAGCAGTACTTC. Its protein product is CSVMGGPLFYEQYF.

This clonotype has a count of ten or more. The chain has TRBV21-1 and TRBJ2-3. TRBV21-1 corresponds to a pseudogene. This CDR3 contains 14 residues. The CDR3 DNA follows: TGTGCCAGCAGCAAAGCGGCCAGTAGTGTTACGCAGTATTTT. This sequence encodes CASSKAASSVTQYF.

This clonotype was recorded at least ten times. V usage is TRBV14 and J usage is TRBJ1-4; TRBD1 matches 7 bases. The germline gives CDR1 SGHDN, CDR2 FVKESK. The CDR3 covers 14 residues. J lost 6 bases, V lost 6 bases, and 7 bases had no gene match. Written as DNA, the CDR3 is TGTGCCAGCAGTCACATCCAGGGGGATGAAAAACTGTTTTTT. Protein sequence: CASSHIQGDEKLFF.

This clonotype was counted at least ten times. The rearrangement uses TRBV4-3 and TRBJ2-2; 8 nucleotides line up with TRBD2. J was trimmed by 3 bases and V by 4 bases; bases with no gene match: 10. Germline CDR1 reads LGHNA; CDR2 reads YSLEER. The CDR3 contains 17 residues. The CDR3, as DNA: TGCGCCAGCAGCCTCCCGGCCAGCGGGGGATACACCGGGGAGCTGTTTTTT. This gives the protein CASSLPASGGYTGELFF.

CDR3 in amino acids: CSVETGRATGELFF. The CDR3 DNA follows: TGCAGCGTTGAGACGGGCAGGGCAACCGGGGAGCTGTTTTTT. The rearrangement joins TRBV29-1 to TRBJ2-2; possible D gene TRBD1, 5 bases. CDR3 length equals 14 residues. V lost 3 bases and J 5 bases, leaving 13 bases between the germline ends. Germline CDR1 and CDR2: SQVTM and ANQGSEA.

There are many counts of this clonotype. The chain recombines TRBV25-1 with TRBJ2-7, with no clear D. Germline-derived CDR1 and CDR2 are MGHDK and SYGVNS. Trimming cost V 1 base and J 2 bases, with 12 bases left between them. The CDR3 is made up of 15 amino acids. In DNA form, the CDR3 reads TGTGCCAGCAGTGAATTAGCAGCATCAGCCTACGAGCAGTACTTC. Protein sequence: CASSELAASAYEQYF.

In this sample, this clonotype turned up many times. CDR3 in amino acids: CASSSPLTYEQYF. CDR3 in DNA: TGTGCCAGCAGCTCGCCCTTAACCTACGAGCAGTACTTC. The chain uses TRBV7-2 and TRBJ2-7; D is ambiguous. Germline assignment: CDR1 SGHTA and CDR2 FQGNSA. This CDR3 has 13 amino acids. The V gene lost 4 bases and the J gene lost 2 bases, with 9 bases spanning the gap. Variable domain in full (rest from reference TRBV7-2 and TRBJ2-7): GAGVSQSPSNKVTEKGKDVELRCDPISGHTALYWYRQSLGQGLEFLIYFQGNSAPDKSGLPSDRFSAERTGGSVSTLTIQRTQQEDSAVYLCASSSPLTYEQYFGPGTRLTVT.